The 25 T cell receptor beta chains below all came from one sample that was sequenced in a study of regulatory T cells in long-lasting Graves disease. Sequencing libraries for TCR beta were prepared with iRepertoire HTBI primers and Arm-PCR of CDR3 regions. TCRdb reprocessed the multiplex PCR reads via MiXCR and lists one record per CDR3 protein. Of over 650,000 distinct CDR3 sequences detected, 25% to 35% appear once; the ten largest clones hold 40% to 50%. The time point denotes: persistent/refractory GD, antithyroid drugs over 5 years with positive TRAb. After RNA was extracted from PBMCs, the TCR library was made from it. The sample here was peripheral blood mononuclear cells (PBMCs), taken when the disease was refractory, from a patient treated with antithyroid drugs. The receptors originated from a female donor with Graves disease.

The chain recombines TRBV6-1 with TRBJ1-2; D unclear. Trimming cost V 6 bases and J 4 bases, with 18 bases left between them. This CDR3 has 15 amino acids. Germline loops: CDR1 MNHNS, CDR2 SASEGT. This CDR3 reads CASSRLGEGAYGYTF. CDR3 in DNA: TGTGCCAGCAGCCGCCTCGGTGAGGGAGCCTATGGCTACACCTTC.

V and J are TRBV20-1 and TRBJ1-5; D unclear. CDR1 and CDR2 (germline): DFQATT, SNEGSKA (reference sequence). The CDR3 loop spans 12 amino acids. Trimming cost V 6 bases and J 7 bases, with 13 bases left between them. The CDR3 loop reads CSASSGGQPQHF. CDR3 DNA sequence: TGCAGTGCCAGCTCGGGTGGGCAGCCCCAGCATTTT.

This clonotype was seen a few times. The DNA for the CDR3 is TGTGCCTGGAATCGGGGTAGCGGGAAAGAGACCCAGTACTTC. It codes for CAWNRGSGKETQYF. The rearrangement joins TRBV30 to TRBJ2-5; 8 nucleotides align to TRBD2. From germline, CDR1 is GTSNPN and CDR2 SVGIG (reference sequence). V was pared by 4 bases and J by 3 bases, with 7 bases of the junction left unmatched. The CDR3 has 14 amino acids.

This clonotype was seen more than once but under ten times. The chain links TRBV3-1 to TRBJ1-3, with 11 nucleotides matching TRBD1. V shed 4 bases and J 0 bases; nucleotides not matched to a gene: 2. This CDR3 comprises 16 residues. CDR1 and CDR2 from the germline V gene are LGHDT and YNNKEL (reference sequence). The CDR3 DNA reads TGTGCCAGCAGCCTTGGACAGGGGGCCTCTGGAAACACCATATATTTT. The encoded protein is CASSLGQGASGNTIYF.

The chain couples TRBV6-1 to TRBJ1-3; D remains unclear. V lost 8 bases, J lost 1 base, and 15 bases lay in between. Germline CDR1 is MNHNS and CDR2 is SASEGT. The CDR3 has 15 residues. The CDR3: CASGRGGRSGNTIYF. The CDR3 DNA reads TGTGCCAGCGGACGGGGAGGCAGGTCTGGAAACACCATATATTTT.

J is TRBJ2-7 and V is TRBV13; TRBD2 matches 8 bases. Germline assignment: CDR1 PRHDT and CDR2 FYEKMQ (reference sequence). Trimming removed 5 bases from V and 2 bases from J; junction bases left unmatched: 5. CDR3 length: 14 amino acids. Written as DNA, the CDR3 is TGTGCCAGCAGCGGAAGCGGGAGAGCCTACGAGCAGTACTTC. This encodes CASSGSGRAYEQYF.

This clonotype was detected a few times. V gene TRBV6-2 or TRBV6-3 combines with J gene TRBJ2-5; no clear D. Germline values: CDR1 MNHEY, CDR2 SVGEGT. With 0 bases removed from V and 4 bases from J, the gap between germline ends came to 12 bases. This CDR3 region has 15 residues. The CDR3 DNA is TGTGCCAGCAGTTACTCTGACGCCTGGTCAGAGACCCAGTACTTC. It yields the protein CASSYSDAWSETQYF.

The J gene is TRBJ1-1, the V gene TRBV6-1; D is possibly TRBD1 (6 bases). The ends were cut back, 6 bases at V and 2 bases at J, with 13 bases in the middle. Looked up from germline, CDR1 is MNHNS and CDR2 is SASEGT. The CDR3 is made up of 14 amino acids. The CDR3 region has the DNA TGTGCCAGCAGACTCTGGACAGAAAACACTGAAGCTTTCTTT. As protein: CASRLWTENTEAFF.

This clonotype appeared many times. The genes are TRBV12-5 and TRBJ2-7; 14 positions match TRBD2. The germline V gene encodes CDR1 LGHNT and CDR2 FRNRAP. This CDR3 is 17 amino acids long. V was pared by 1 base and J by 5 bases, with 7 bases of the junction left unmatched. The CDR3 region is CASGLDTGLAGADEQYF. The CDR3 coding sequence is TGTGCTAGTGGTTTGGACACGGGACTAGCGGGAGCCGACGAGCAGTACTTC.

With respect to this clonotype: This clone may be a read error of a much larger clone one base away. The genes are TRBV28 and TRBJ1-4; no reliable D call. The length of the CDR3 is 14 residues. Germline CDR1 and CDR2: MDHEN and SYDVKM. The DNA for the CDR3 is TGTGCCAGCGGTTTAGGACGGATTAATGAAAAACTGTTTTTT. Translating it yields CASGLGRINEKLFF.

The V gene is TRBV25-1, the J gene TRBJ2-5; 13 bases match TRBD2. Germline CDR1 and CDR2: MGHDK and SYGVNS. V lost 2 bases, J lost 1 base, and 4 bases stayed unmatched. The CDR3 is made up of 17 amino acids. The DNA of the CDR3 is TGTGCCAGCAGTGAACGACTAGCGGGGGGCATCCAAGAGACCCAGTACTTC. It translates to CASSERLAGGIQETQYF.

This clonotype was seen a few times. The chain links TRBV6-5 to TRBJ1-2, with D unclear. The ends were cut back, 2 bases at V and 4 bases at J, with 14 bases in the middle. The CDR3 runs to 15 residues. Per the germline V gene, CDR1 is MNHEY and CDR2 is SVGAGI. The CDR3: CASSYPDTDAYGYTF. The CDR3 nucleotides read TGTGCCAGCAGTTACCCCGACACAGACGCCTATGGCTACACCTTC.

The rearrangement uses TRBV30 and TRBJ1-2; D is ambiguous. V was pared by 2 bases and J by 6 bases, with 13 bases between. The CDR3 extends over 13 amino acids. Looked up from germline, CDR1 is GTSNPN and CDR2 is SVGIG (reference sequence). The CDR3 loop reads CAWSPTEPHGYTF. CDR3 DNA: TGTGCCTGGAGTCCCACAGAACCCCATGGCTACACCTTC.

This rearrangement joins TRBV10-3 to TRBJ2-5; 8 bases align to TRBD2. CDR3 size: 15 residues. The junction had 7 bases not matched to a gene; V was cut back by 2 bases and J by 5 bases. The germline gives CDR1 ENHRY, CDR2 SYGVKD. In DNA form, the CDR3 reads TGTGCCATCAGTGAGCGGGAGGGCCTGGCGGAGACCCAGTACTTC. It specifies CAISEREGLAETQYF.

The gene calls are TRBV19 and TRBJ1-1, with D unclear. The V end lost 1 base, the J end lost 10 bases, and 10 bases lay between the germline ends. The CDR3 has 12 residues. Looked up from germline, CDR1 is LNHDA and CDR2 is SQIVND (reference sequence). CDR3 nucleotides: TGTGCCAGTAGTATAGGAGGAGTCGCAGCTTTCTTT. Translating gives CASSIGGVAAFF.

The rearrangement joins TRBV14 to TRBJ2-7, with 11 positions matching TRBD2. The germline CDR1 and CDR2 sequences are SGHDN and FVKESK. Unmatched junction bases numbered 7, after V lost 0 bases and J lost 3 bases. There are 17 residues in the CDR3. The CDR3 coding sequence is TGTGCCAGCAGCCAAGAGGGGAGACTAGCGGGGAACTACGAGCAGTACTTC. Protein product: CASSQEGRLAGNYEQYF.

This clonotype was detected only a few times. The chain joins TRBV29-1 to TRBJ1-1; 8 bases align to TRBD1. CDR3 length: 11 residues. V dropped 4 bases and J dropped 7; count of bases not matched to a gene: 2. From germline, CDR1 is SQVTM and CDR2 ANQGSEA. CDR3 nucleotide sequence: TGCAGCGTTGGTACAGGGGGTGAAGCTTTCTTT. Its protein is CSVGTGGEAFF. The full variable domain, its missing parts supplied by reference TRBV29-1 and TRBJ1-1, is SAVISQKPSRDICQRGTSLTIQCQVDSQVTMMFWYRQQPGQSLTLIATANQGSEATYESGFVIDKFPISRPNLTFSTLTVSNMSPEDSSIYLCSVGTGGEAFFGQGTRLTVV.

This clonotype showed up many times. The chain has TRBV2 and TRBJ1-4; D ambiguous. Trimming stripped 4 bases from V and 8 bases from J, with 11 bases between. Germline lookup yields CDR1 SNHLY and CDR2 FYNNEI. The length of the CDR3 is 13 residues. The DNA of the CDR3 is TGTGCCAGCAGTGGGTCCTCTCAAGAAAAACTGTTTTTT. Translated, it gives CASSGSSQEKLFF.

The gene calls are TRBV5-1 and TRBJ1-4; D possibly corresponds to TRBD1 (5 bases). Germline CDR1 and CDR2: SGHRS and YFSETQ. This CDR3 comprises 15 residues. Between the trimmed V and J ends, which lost 3 bases and 7 bases, there was a span of 16 bases. CDR3 amino acids: CASSSLGLDGEKLFF. The CDR3 nucleotides are TGCGCCAGCAGCTCCCTGGGACTAGACGGTGAAAAACTGTTTTTT.

This clonotype occurred a few times. The chain uses TRBV7-3 and TRBJ2-6; D gene ambiguous. Germline V gene sequence: CDR1 SGHTA, CDR2 FQGTGA. With 5 bases removed from V and 0 bases from J, the gap between germline ends came to 5 bases. CDR3 length: 14 amino acids. CDR3 nucleotide sequence: TGTGCCAGCAGCGTTTCCTCTGGGGCCAACGTCCTGACTTTC. It specifies CASSVSSGANVLTF.

The chain uses TRBV6-1 and TRBJ2-7; 9 bases are shared with TRBD1. The CDR3 is made up of 14 amino acids. V lost 4 bases and J lost 5; bases outside the gene matches: 6. In germline, CDR1 is MNHNS, CDR2 SASEGT. The CDR3 reads CASSGGTGPHEQYF. CDR3 DNA: TGTGCCAGCAGTGGGGGGACAGGGCCCCACGAGCAGTACTTC.

The V call is TRBV3-1, the J call TRBJ1-5, with D uncertain. Trimming removed 3 bases at V and 7 bases at J, with 19 bases between. The V gene's germline CDR1 is LGHDT and CDR2 YNNKEL (reference sequence). The CDR3 totals 16 residues. CDR3 region: CASSHGVLSGGQPQHF. The CDR3 DNA reads as TGTGCCAGCAGCCACGGAGTGTTGTCGGGAGGACAGCCCCAGCATTTT. The entire variable domain, with the rest obtained from reference TRBV3-1 and TRBJ1-5, is as follows: DTAVSQTPKYLVTQMGNDKSIKCEQNLGHDTMYWYKQDSKKFLKIMFSYNNKELIINETVPNRFSPKSPDKAHLNLHINSLELGDSAVYFCASSHGVLSGGQPQHFGDGTRLSIL.

About this clonotype itself: A much larger clonotype is one base distant, so this may be a read error. The J gene is TRBJ1-5, the V gene TRBV12-3 or TRBV12-4, with D uncertain. The CDR3 has 15 amino acids. Between the trimmed V and J ends, which lost 9 bases and 0 bases, there was a span of 15 bases. The CDR3 nucleotides are TGTGCCAGTCAAGGCGGACGGTATAGCAATCAGCCCCAGCATTTT. This encodes CASQGGRYSNQPQHF.

The J gene is TRBJ1-2, the V gene TRBV30; D is ambiguous. The V gene's germline CDR1 is GTSNPN and CDR2 SVGIG (reference sequence). V lost 1 base, J lost 4 bases, and 7 bases lay in between. The CDR3 length is 12 residues. This chain's CDR3 is CAWSGSSYGYTF. CDR3 in DNA: TGTGCCTGGAGTGGATCGAGCTATGGCTACACCTTC.

This clonotype was detected only a few times. The chain carries TRBV9 and TRBJ1-1; unclear D gene. The germline V and J ends were trimmed by 2 bases and 0 bases, with 11 bases remaining between them. Germline V gene data show CDR1 as SGDLS and CDR2 as YYNGEE. This CDR3 has 15 residues. The CDR3 sequence: CASSVKGSLNTEAFF. The CDR3 DNA reads TGTGCCAGCAGCGTTAAGGGCAGCTTGAACACTGAAGCTTTCTTT.